The sequence of this TCR beta chain was determined in a study of shared clonotypes between healthy human individuals. Study-level points and caveats: Shared across a few donors were roughly 5.3% of the naive CD4 clonotypes. A reduction in generation probabilities was seen for non-shared clonotypes relative to those shared by all four donors. Sequencing of the sorted subsets was shown by rarefaction to be incomplete despite large depth.

Between the trimmed V and J ends, which lost 5 bases and 1 base, there was a span of 17 bases. This CDR3 contains 16 residues. CDR1 and CDR2 from the germline V gene are SGHAT and FQNNGV. As concerns this clone: Its antigen remains unknown.

CD45RO-negative cells were positively selected for CCR7, leaving out terminally differentiated effector memory CD45RA+ cells. Sorted-subset replicate PCR reactions contained 200 to 250 ng DNA, corresponding to tens of thousands of T cell genomes. TCRdb keeps only in-frame clones here, not all; method: immunoSEQ multiplex PCR. The table shows under 700,000 clones, with approximately 95% occurring only once. The gene calls are TRBV11-2 and TRBJ1-1; D might be TRBD1 (6 bases). This receptor was taken from a woman between 25 and 40 years old in good health. Sequenced input: naive CD8+ T cells sorted from blood. The CDR3, as DNA: TGTGCCAGCAGCCTATCTCCTTGGGGGGCGAACACTGAAGCTTTCTTT. Translated, it gives CASSLSPWGANTEAFF.